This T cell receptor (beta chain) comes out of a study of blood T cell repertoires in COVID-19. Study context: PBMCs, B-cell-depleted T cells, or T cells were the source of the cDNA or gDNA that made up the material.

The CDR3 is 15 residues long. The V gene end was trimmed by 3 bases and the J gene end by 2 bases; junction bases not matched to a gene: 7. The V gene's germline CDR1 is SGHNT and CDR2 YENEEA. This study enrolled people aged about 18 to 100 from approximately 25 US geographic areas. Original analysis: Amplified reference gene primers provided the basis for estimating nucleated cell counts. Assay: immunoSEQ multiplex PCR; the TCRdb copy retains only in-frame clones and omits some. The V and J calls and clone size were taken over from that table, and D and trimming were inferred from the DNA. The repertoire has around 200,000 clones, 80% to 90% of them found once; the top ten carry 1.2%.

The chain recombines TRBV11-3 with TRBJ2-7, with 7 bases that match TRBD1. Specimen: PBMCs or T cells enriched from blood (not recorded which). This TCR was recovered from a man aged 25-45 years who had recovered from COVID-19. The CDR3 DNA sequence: TGTGCCAGCAGCTTGGGGCAGGGGGAAACCTACGAGCAGTACTTC. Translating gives CASSLGQGETYEQYF. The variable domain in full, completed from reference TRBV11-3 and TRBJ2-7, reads EAGVVQSPRYKIIEKKQPVAFWCNPISGHNTLYWYLQNLGQGPELLIRYENEEAVDDSQLPKDRFSAERLKGVDSTLKIQPAELGDSAVYLCASSLGQGETYEQYFGPGTRLTVT.